These 9 T cell receptor beta chains originate from one sample sequenced in a study of regulatory T cells in long-lasting Graves disease. The time point: newly diagnosed GD, antithyroid drugs for less than 3 months. Extracted PBMC RNA gave rise to the TCR library. Arm-PCR of CDR3 regions and iRepertoire HTBI primers were used to build TCR beta libraries. A single record per CDR3 protein comes from TCRdb applying MiXCR to the multiplex PCR reads. This sample has 360,000 or so distinct CDR3 sequences, with 12% found just once. These data were likewise used in another study, on T cells in Graves' hyperthyroidism and ophthalmopathy.

This material consisted of peripheral blood mononuclear cells (PBMCs), taken at new diagnosis, from a patient treated with antithyroid drugs. The receptor set was obtained from a woman under 30 with Graves disease.

The sample holds many counts of this clonotype. The chain uses TRBV10-3 and TRBJ2-7, with a possible D match to TRBD1 (6 bases). V was cut by 4 bases and J by 7 bases, with 17 bases left in between. The CDR3 spans 14 residues. CDR1 is ENHRY, CDR2 SYGVKD, per germline. The CDR3 DNA sequence: TGTGCCATCAGTGGATACAGGGTAGGGGATGAGCAGTACTTC. It yields the protein CAISGYRVGDEQYF.

This clonotype has ten or more counts. The J gene is TRBJ2-2, the V gene TRBV20-1; 10 bases align to TRBD1. Looked up from germline, CDR1 is DFQATT and CDR2 is SNEGSKA (reference sequence). The CDR3 is 16 residues long. V gave up 6 bases and J gave up 4 bases; unmatched junction bases: 11. CDR3 loop: CSAINPGTGATGELFF. The CDR3 nucleotides are TGCAGTGCCATAAACCCCGGGACAGGGGCCACCGGGGAGCTGTTTTTT.

This clonotype occurred a few times. DNA for the CDR3: TGTGCCACCCCTGGGGTGGAAGCTTTCTTT. Its protein product is CATPGVEAFF. The chain uses TRBV7-9 and TRBJ1-1; no definite D call. From germline, CDR1 is SEHNR and CDR2 FQNEAQ (reference sequence). There are 10 residues in the CDR3. Trimming took 10 bases from V and 8 from J, leaving 11 bases between them.

This clonotype was counted many times. This rearrangement joins TRBV20-1 to TRBJ1-5; 7 nucleotides align to TRBD1. Germline lookup yields CDR1 DFQATT and CDR2 SNEGSKA (reference sequence). This CDR3 contains 18 residues. V lost 0 bases and J lost 0; bases outside the gene matches: 11. In nucleotides, the CDR3 is TGCAGTGCTAGAGATATATACCCGACAGGGCCTAGCAATCAGCCCCAGCATTTT. Translating it yields CSARDIYPTGPSNQPQHF.

This clonotype was seen many times. The chain carries TRBV7-9 and TRBJ2-7, with D uncertain. Germline V gene sequence: CDR1 SEHNR, CDR2 FQNEAQ (reference sequence). There are 13 residues in the CDR3. V dropped 0 bases and J dropped 3 bases, with 6 bases sitting between them. This CDR3 is CASSLAGRYEQYF. The CDR3, as DNA: TGTGCCAGCAGCTTAGCCGGCCGCTACGAGCAGTACTTC.

This clonotype has ten or more counts. The chain recombines TRBV12-3 or TRBV12-4 with TRBJ2-7; 8 nucleotides match TRBD1. The V segment lost 9 bases and the J segment 3 bases; nucleotides outside the gene matches: 10. CDR3 length: 14 amino acids. The CDR3 protein is CASCPRDRCYEQYV. For the CDR3, the DNA is TGTGCCAGTTGTCCTCGGGACAGGTGCTACGAGCAGTACGTC.

The J gene is TRBJ1-5, the V gene TRBV19, with 7 bases that match TRBD1. The CDR3 loop spans 15 amino acids. Germline V CDR1 and CDR2: LNHDA, SQIVND (reference sequence). The V and J ends lost 1 base and 6 bases, in that order; junction bases with no gene match: 6. The CDR3 reads CASSIAGGVGQPQHF. The CDR3 DNA is TGTGCCAGTAGTATAGCAGGGGGGGTTGGTCAGCCCCAGCATTTT.

This chain links TRBV12-3 or TRBV12-4 with TRBJ1-2; tentative D call: TRBD1 (5 bases). V was cut by 2 bases and J by 4 bases, with 20 bases left in between. The CDR3 extends over 17 amino acids. The CDR3, as DNA: TGTGCCAGCAGTTTATTGGTGGAAGGGGTGGGATCCTATGGCTACACCTTC. The encoded protein is CASSLLVEGVGSYGYTF.

This clonotype appeared many times. The chain uses TRBV20-1 and TRBJ2-1; 9 bases line up with TRBD2. The trim removed 3 bases at V and 0 bases at J, leaving 9 bases unmatched. The CDR3 has 17 amino acids. CDR1 and CDR2 from the germline V gene are DFQATT and SNEGSKA (reference sequence). The CDR3 DNA follows: TGCAGTGCTAGTTCCGCTAGCGGGACCAACTCCTACAATGAGCAGTTCTTC. The encoded protein is CSASSASGTNSYNEQFF.